Listed below are T cell receptor beta chains from one sample, sequenced in a study of OX40 agonist ivuxolimab in advanced cancers. Assay used: immunoSEQ multiplex PCR; TCRdb lists only in-frame clones, some missing. The data contain 90,000 to 100,000 clones, 95% to 96% of them singletons. Source: CD4+ or CD8+ T cells sorted from blood, taken in a trial of the OX40 agonist ivuxolimab. The receptors here all came from an adult with an advanced solid tumor such as melanoma, head and neck, liver or kidney cancer. CDR3s leave out the opening cysteine and the closing phenylalanine or tryptophan.

CDR3 protein: ASSLRLAGGYEQY
J gene: TRBJ2-7
V gene: TRBV6-5

CDR3 protein: ASSQGLHEQF
J gene: TRBJ2-1
V gene: TRBV25-1

CDR3 protein: ASSQTSGSPSSYEQY
J gene: TRBJ2-7
V gene: TRBV7-2

CDR3 protein: ASGDRAGYT
J gene: TRBJ1-2
V gene: TRBV4-3

CDR3 protein: ASSQYPDRGDYGYT
J gene: TRBJ1-2
V gene: TRBV28

CDR3 protein: ASSLFGQNTEAF
J gene: TRBJ1-1
V gene: TRBV28

CDR3 protein: ASSSRTSGRANEQF
J gene: TRBJ2-1
V gene: TRBV11-1

CDR3 protein: ASSLGGPYNEQF
J gene: TRBJ2-1
V gene: TRBV7-3

CDR3 protein: ASSPEQETQY
J gene: TRBJ2-5
V gene: TRBV4-1

CDR3 protein: ASSLLGQGLF
J gene: TRBJ2-2
V gene: TRBV27

CDR3 protein: ASSLIAGGSTDTQY
J gene: TRBJ2-3
V gene: TRBV5-5

CDR3 protein: ASSDLTGSRGPGTDTQY
J gene: TRBJ2-3
V gene: TRBV6-1

CDR3 protein: ASSAEGLADPKSPYNEQF
J gene: TRBJ2-1
V gene: TRBV27

CDR3 protein: ASSQVQGRGHEQY
J gene: TRBJ2-7
V gene: TRBV4-1

CDR3 protein: ASSLAGQGLGNYGYT
J gene: TRBJ1-2
V gene: TRBV5-1

CDR3 protein: ASIMAGDHGYT
J gene: TRBJ1-2
V gene: TRBV19

CDR3 protein: AWSPGQGNSPLH
J gene: TRBJ1-6
V gene: TRBV30

CDR3 protein: ASSLRLAGDAVDNEQF
J gene: TRBJ2-1
V gene: TRBV5-1

CDR3 protein: ASSKEGVEQY
J gene: TRBJ2-7
V gene: TRBV5-5

CDR3 protein: ASSLGQGDYEQY
J gene: TRBJ2-7
V gene: TRBV7-7

CDR3 protein: ASRASGTNEQF
J gene: TRBJ2-1
V gene: TRBV27

CDR3 protein: ASSLRDGPYEQY
J gene: TRBJ2-7
V gene: TRBV7-9

CDR3 protein: ASSPVEGRYEQY
J gene: TRBJ2-7
V gene: TRBV5-6

CDR3 protein: ASSPLGQPQH
J gene: TRBJ1-5
V gene: TRBV27

CDR3 protein: ASSSLAGGVTDTQY
J gene: TRBJ2-3
V gene: TRBV7-2

CDR3 protein: ASSNGLVHEQY
J gene: TRBJ2-7
V gene: TRBV19

CDR3 protein: ASNSRTYEQY
J gene: TRBJ2-7
V gene: TRBV5-6

CDR3 protein: ASSPQTGQNTEAF
J gene: TRBJ1-1
V gene: TRBV13

CDR3 protein: ASSERHRGYGEQF
J gene: TRBJ2-1
V gene: TRBV6-1

CDR3 protein: ASSQDQREQY
J gene: TRBJ2-7
V gene: TRBV4-1

CDR3 protein: ASSAQGAREQY
J gene: TRBJ2-7
V gene: TRBV28

CDR3 protein: ASGGQDHNEQF
J gene: TRBJ2-1
V gene: TRBV6-4

CDR3 protein: ASSQASSGELF
J gene: TRBJ2-2
V gene: TRBV4-2

CDR3 protein: ASRDWGGSNTGELF
J gene: TRBJ2-2
V gene: TRBV2

CDR3 protein: SVEAEEEGAF
J gene: TRBJ1-1
V gene: TRBV29-1

CDR3 protein: ASSQSAGQGIQPQH
J gene: TRBJ1-5
V gene: TRBV23-1

CDR3 protein: ASSPGRGPSYNEQF
J gene: TRBJ2-1
V gene: TRBV11-2

CDR3 protein: ASSQERGIYEQY
J gene: TRBJ2-7
V gene: TRBV14

CDR3 protein: ASSAGLPNTGELF
J gene: TRBJ2-2
V gene: TRBV7-9

CDR3 protein: ASSLWPLTDTQY
J gene: TRBJ2-3
V gene: TRBV7-2

CDR3 protein: ASSDEGGQGGPDEKLF
J gene: TRBJ1-4
V gene: TRBV2

CDR3 protein: ASNGGANPPGELF
J gene: TRBJ2-2
V gene: TRBV6-1

CDR3 protein: ASSLVVGQTSYNEQF
J gene: TRBJ2-1
V gene: TRBV5-6

CDR3 protein: ASSRDLSYNSPLH
J gene: TRBJ1-6
V gene: TRBV2

CDR3 protein: ASSSGDRGNEQF
J gene: TRBJ2-1
V gene: TRBV11-3

CDR3 protein: ASSWDLSGANVLT
J gene: TRBJ2-6
V gene: TRBV5-5

CDR3 protein: ASSYSGPGNTIY
J gene: TRBJ1-3
V gene: TRBV6-5

CDR3 protein: ASRALRRRQNTEAF
J gene: TRBJ1-1
V gene: TRBV12-2

CDR3 protein: ASRVSGSSYNEQF
J gene: TRBJ2-1
V gene: TRBV11-2

CDR3 protein: ASSLLHSDTQY
J gene: TRBJ2-3
V gene: TRBV27

CDR3 protein: ASSIASGRGDYNEQF
J gene: TRBJ2-1
V gene: TRBV19

CDR3 protein: ASSAWKSYNEQF
J gene: TRBJ2-1
V gene: TRBV2

CDR3 protein: ASKDLGETQY
J gene: TRBJ2-5
V gene: TRBV27

CDR3 protein: ASSAVTDYSNQPQH
J gene: TRBJ1-5
V gene: TRBV19

CDR3 protein: ASSLTPSGNTGELF
J gene: TRBJ2-2
V gene: TRBV7-3

CDR3 protein: ASSQVTTDYNEQF
J gene: TRBJ2-1
V gene: TRBV4-1

CDR3 protein: ASSSLGTALLNYGYT
J gene: TRBJ1-2
V gene: TRBV7-9